Listed here are 22 T cell receptor beta chains from one sample, sequenced in a study of T cell repertoires in cytomegalovirus infection (dated by TCRdb to about 2019). Sequencer: Illumina HiSeq 1500. Using fastp at Q25 and MiXCR, TCRdb reprocessed the public reads and kept productive beta chains. Entries are consolidated by CDR3 protein sequence, retaining the most common genes and DNA. The sample table holds around 540,000 distinct CDR3 sequences, of which 30% to 35% were seen once. The ten largest clones take up around a sixth of the sample. Antigens for these TCRs are unknown. The treatment or condition label for this specimen denotes: in vitro stimulation with specific CMV peptide epitopes to enrich CMV-specific T cells. The source was cultured PBMCs, collected from culture after CMV antigen stimulation. Source of these receptors: a human donor in good health (CMV status not recorded). Some clones in this sample may be carry-over from other donors' samples.

The table lists this clonotype with a few counts. The V gene is TRBV2, the J gene TRBJ2-1, with 12 bases that match TRBD1. The CDR3 consists of 14 residues. Trimming took 6 bases from V and 12 from J; bases not matched to a gene: 9. CDR1 and CDR2 from the germline V gene are SNHLY and FYNNEI. In nucleotides, the CDR3 is TGTGCCAGCAGGGGGACAGGGGGCCCCCTATGGCAGTTCTTC. Its translation: CASRGTGGPLWQFF.

The rearrangement uses TRBV5-6 and TRBJ1-6; D unresolved. Between the trimmed V and J ends, which lost 2 bases and 0 bases, there was a span of 15 bases. In germline, CDR1 is SGHDT, CDR2 YYEEEE. CDR3 length: 18 amino acids. DNA of the CDR3: TGTGCCAGCAGCTTTGGAGGGTTTTCGGACTCCTATAATTCACCCCTCCACTTT. Its protein is CASSFGGFSDSYNSPLHF.

V and J are TRBV27 and TRBJ2-7, with D perhaps TRBD1 (5 bases). CDR1 and CDR2 (germline): MNHEY, SMNVEV (reference sequence). Trimming shortened V by 1 base and J by 1 base, and 11 bases separated the two germline ends. The CDR3 is 15 amino acids. The CDR3 DNA reads TGTGCCAGCAGTTTATATTGGGGCAAATCCTACGAGCAGTACTTC. It specifies CASSLYWGKSYEQYF.

The chain joins TRBV27 to TRBJ2-1, with 8 bases aligning to TRBD2. The CDR3 is made up of 15 amino acids. V lost 3 bases to trimming and J lost 4 bases; unmatched junction nucleotides: 5. The V gene's germline CDR1 is MNHEY and CDR2 SMNVEV (reference sequence). The CDR3 spells CASSLGLELYNEQFF. As DNA, the CDR3 is TGTGCCAGCAGTTTGGGACTAGAATTGTACAATGAGCAGTTCTTC.

Many counts were recorded for this clonotype. V gene TRBV15 combines with J gene TRBJ2-1; 8 positions agree with TRBD2. V dropped 3 bases and J dropped 9; count of bases not matched to a gene: 10. The CDR3 length is 15 residues. The germline V gene encodes CDR1 LNHNV and CDR2 YYDKDF (reference sequence). The CDR3 DNA follows: TGTGCCACCAGCAGTGTTCCGGGAGGGCCGGGTGAGCAGTTCTTC. Protein product: CATSSVPGGPGEQFF.

The chain links TRBV6-2 or TRBV6-3 to TRBJ2-1, with D perhaps matching TRBD1 (5 bases). Germline CDR1 MNHEY, CDR2 SVGEGT. The CDR3 has 18 residues. With 0 bases removed from V and 3 bases from J, the gap between germline ends came to 18 bases. The DNA for the CDR3 is TGTGCCAGCAGTTACTCGATCCCGCGGACAAAGGTCTACAATGAGCAGTTCTTC. Translation gives CASSYSIPRTKVYNEQFF.

The sample holds a few counts of this clonotype. The CDR3 DNA reads TGTGCCAGCAGTCGGACAGGGATCGGCTACACCTTC. This translates into CASSRTGIGYTF. The rearrangement joins TRBV6-5 to TRBJ1-2; 8 bases are a match to TRBD1. After removal of 5 bases from V and 8 bases from J, the junction contained 4 bases not matched to a gene. Germline V gene lookup returns CDR1 MNHEY and CDR2 SVGAGI. The CDR3 loop spans 12 amino acids.

This clonotype was recorded many times. This chain links TRBV7-6 with TRBJ1-3; a weak D match, TRBD1 (5 bases). CDR3 length equals 17 residues. Trimming removed 2 bases from V and 0 bases from J, with 14 bases in between. Per germline, CDR1 SGHVS and CDR2 FNYEAQ. The CDR3 bases are TGTGCCAGCAGCTTATCTCGGGGGGGGACCTCTGGAAACACCATATATTTT. Protein product: CASSLSRGGTSGNTIYF.

This clonotype was seen a few times. The genes are TRBV7-9 and TRBJ2-1, with TRBD2 matching over 11 bases. The V segment lost 4 bases and the J segment 10 bases; nucleotides outside the gene matches: 6. Germline V gene sequence: CDR1 SEHNR, CDR2 FQNEAQ (reference sequence). The CDR3 is 14 residues long. Here the CDR3 DNA reads TGTGCCAGCAGCTCAGAACTAGCGGGAGTGGAGCAGTTCTTC. It translates to CASSSELAGVEQFF. Based on the CDR3 plus reference TRBV7-9 and TRBJ2-1, the full variable domain is DTGVSQNPRHKITKRGQNVTFRCDPISEHNRLYWYRQTLGQGPEFLTYFQNEAQLEKSRLLSDRFSAERPKGSFSTLEIQRTEQGDSAMYLCASSSELAGVEQFFGPGTRLTVL.

This clonotype was picked up many times. This chain joins TRBV12-3 or TRBV12-4 and TRBJ2-1; 10 positions agree with TRBD2. This CDR3 is built from 14 residues. Trimming cost V 1 base and J 10 bases; bases outside gene matches: 4. The CDR3 coding sequence is TGTGCCAGCAGTTTAGGTCGGACTAGCGGAGAGCAGTTCTTC. Its protein product is CASSLGRTSGEQFF.

The chain couples TRBV7-2 to TRBJ1-5; D unresolved. Germline lookup yields CDR1 SGHTA and CDR2 FQGNSA. This CDR3 comprises 17 residues. Trimming removed 2 bases at V and 4 bases at J, with 18 bases between. The CDR3 loop is CASSLSGWAGWNQPQHF. CDR3 bases: TGTGCCAGCAGCTTAAGTGGGTGGGCGGGGTGGAATCAGCCCCAGCATTTT.

The sample holds a few counts of this clonotype. Written as DNA, the CDR3 is TGTGCCAGCAGGGATAAAACAGGGGAACTCAGCAATCAGCCCCAGCATTTT. Amino acids: CASRDKTGELSNQPQHF. The chain carries TRBV7-8 and TRBJ1-5; 7 bases line up with TRBD1. The junction had 12 bases not matched to a gene; V was cut back by 6 bases and J by 1 base. This CDR3 contains 17 residues. Germline V gene lookup returns CDR1 SGHVS and CDR2 FQNEAQ.

V and J are TRBV27 and TRBJ2-7; D is possibly TRBD2 (6 bases). Germline-derived CDR1 and CDR2 are MNHEY and SMNVEV (reference sequence). The CDR3 runs to 18 residues. V shed 1 base and J shed 3 bases, with 22 bases lying between them. CDR3 bases: TGTGCCAGCAGTTTATACCCCTCCGGGTTCGGGAGTGGCTACGAGCAGTACTTC. It yields the protein CASSLYPSGFGSGYEQYF.

The V call is TRBV6-2 or TRBV6-3, the J call TRBJ1-4, with D possibly TRBD1 on 5 matching bases. Trimming removed 7 bases from V and 0 bases from J, with 24 bases in between. The CDR3 totals 19 residues. CDR1 and CDR2 from the germline V gene are MNHEY and SVGEGT. CDR3 protein: CASKLTAIHRYSTNEKLFF. In nucleotides, the CDR3 is TGTGCCAGCAAACTGACAGCGATACACCGATACTCAACTAATGAAAAACTGTTTTTT.

The chain joins TRBV19 to TRBJ1-5; 8 bases are shared with TRBD1. The CDR3 runs to 20 residues. The germline CDR1 and CDR2 sequences are LNHDA and SQIVND (reference sequence). Germline trimming cut 5 bases from V and 0 bases from J; bases unmatched to any gene: 18. CDR3 in DNA: TGTGCCAGTAGTTCCGGTATGACAGGGGATTCCATATATAGCAATCAGCCCCAGCATTTT. It yields the protein CASSSGMTGDSIYSNQPQHF.

The rearrangement links TRBV7-9 to TRBJ1-1; 7 bases are a match to TRBD1. V dropped 4 bases and J dropped 4; count of bases not matched to a gene: 6. CDR3 size: 14 residues. CDR1 SEHNR and CDR2 FQNEAQ come from the germline V gene (reference sequence). The CDR3 region is CASSSVAGGTEAFF. CDR3 nucleotides: TGTGCCAGCAGCTCCGTAGCAGGGGGCACTGAAGCTTTCTTT.

By sample fraction, this clonotype is medium-sized. Mismatch with germline at one junction end may stem from a read error. The chain joins TRBV7-7 to TRBJ2-2; D might be TRBD1 or TRBD2, each matching 5 bases. The CDR3 is 15 residues long. Germline-derived CDR1 and CDR2 are SSHAT and FNYEAQ (reference sequence). As DNA, the CDR3 is TGTGCTAGCAGCCCAGGGACCCCGAACACCGGGGAGCTGTTTTTT. Translated, it gives CASSPGTPNTGELFF.

The chain has TRBV18 and TRBJ2-5, with 8 bases fitting TRBD1. The CDR3 totals 15 residues. Germline assignment: CDR1 KGHSH and CDR2 LQKENI. With 5 bases clipped from V and 2 bases from J, the junction kept 7 bases outside the gene matches. The chain's CDR3 is CASSYRDRRQETQYF. CDR3 DNA: TGTGCCAGCTCATACCGGGACAGGAGACAAGAGACCCAGTACTTC.

This clonotype was detected once. The V call is TRBV10-2, the J call TRBJ1-2; D uncertain. Trimming cost V 3 bases and J 8 bases, with 10 bases left between them. Germline assignment: CDR1 WSHSY and CDR2 SAAADI. The CDR3 has 12 amino acids. The CDR3 DNA reads as TGCGCCAGCAGTGACAGAATGGGGGGCTACACCTTC. Translation: CASSDRMGGYTF.

This rearrangement joins TRBV20-1 to TRBJ2-5; TRBD2 agrees at 10 bases. Germline CDR1 and CDR2: DFQATT and SNEGSKA (reference sequence). J gave up 5 bases and V 4 bases, and 10 bases lay outside the gene matches. This CDR3 contains 15 residues. The CDR3: CSATSVGLATETQYF. In nucleotides, the CDR3 is TGCAGTGCTACATCCGTGGGACTAGCGACGGAGACCCAGTACTTC.

This clonotype occurred a few times. The V and J genes are TRBV7-6 and TRBJ2-1; D is ambiguous. V was pared by 1 base and J by 0 bases, with 13 bases between. The germline CDR1 and CDR2 sequences are SGHVS and FNYEAQ. This CDR3 region has 17 residues. The CDR3, as DNA: TGTGCCAGCAGCTTAGGGACGGTGGCGAGCTCCTACAATGAGCAGTTCTTC. Translating gives CASSLGTVASSYNEQFF.

This clonotype was detected many times. The chain links TRBV6-1 to TRBJ2-1; D is unresolved. Trimming cost V 2 bases and J 3 bases, with 11 bases left between them. Germline CDR1 reads MNHNS; CDR2 reads SASEGT. The CDR3 has 15 amino acids. CDR3 bases: TGTGCCAGCAGTGAATCCCTGTCCCGCTACAATGAGCAGTTCTTC. It translates to CASSESLSRYNEQFF.